Below, 15 T cell receptor beta chains from the same sample are listed, as sequenced in a study of blood T cell repertoires in COVID-19. Using immunoSEQ multiplex PCR, the repertoire was profiled, and TCRdb retains in-frame clones only, with some absent. The sample contains roughly 130,000 clones, roughly 83% of which appear only once. The sample comprised peripheral blood. All receptors come from a woman in her 70s with COVID-19, enrolled during active disease.

This clone was counted a few times. The J gene is TRBJ1-2, the V gene TRBV20-1; the D is unclear. The germline CDR1 and CDR2 sequences are DFQATT and SNEGSKA (reference sequence). V lost 3 bases, J lost 4 bases, and 15 bases lay in between. This CDR3 contains 14 residues. The DNA of the CDR3 is TGCAGTGCTAGTCTGGTCCAGGAGGGCTATGGCTACACCTTC. This codes for CSASLVQEGYGYTF.

This rearrangement joins TRBV5-4 to TRBJ1-1; D not certain. The V end lost 6 bases, the J end lost 2 bases, and 17 bases lay between the germline ends. This CDR3 contains 15 residues. Germline-derived CDR1 and CDR2 are SGHNT and YYREEE (reference sequence). CDR3 sequence: CASIPAPTRNTEAFF. CDR3 in DNA: TGTGCCAGCATCCCCGCCCCGACAAGAAACACTGAAGCTTTCTTT.

This clone has only one observation. This sequence joins TRBV30 and TRBJ1-4; D uncertain. Germline-derived CDR1 and CDR2 are GTSNPN and SVGIG (reference sequence). The V gene lost 5 bases and the J gene lost 11 bases, with 27 bases spanning the gap. The CDR3 length is 16 residues. CDR3 coding DNA: TGTGCCTGGGGCCAACTCGGGCCTGGAGGGATTGGGAAACTGTTTTTT. This gives the protein CAWGQLGPGGIGKLFF.

This clone was found a few times. V is TRBV6-4 and J is TRBJ2-3; TRBD1 agrees at 9 bases. The V gene's germline CDR1 is MRHNA and CDR2 SNTAGT. V was clipped by 8 bases and J by 6 bases; unmatched bases: 6. The CDR3 is made up of 13 amino acids. CDR3 loop: CASGTGHTDTQYF. CDR3 bases: TGTGCCAGCGGGACAGGGCATACGGATACGCAGTATTTT.

The chain recombines TRBV5-6 with TRBJ1-4, with a possible D match to TRBD1 (5 bases). The CDR3 loop spans 16 amino acids. The V end lost 0 bases, the J end lost 8 bases, and 17 bases lay between the germline ends. Germline V gene sequence: CDR1 SGHDT, CDR2 YYEEEE. Written as DNA, the CDR3 is TGTGCCAGCAGCTTGGTTGGAGGGGCAGGAGACGAAAAACTGTTTTTT. This encodes CASSLVGGAGDEKLFF.

The gene calls are TRBV6-6 and TRBJ1-6; 8 nucleotides agree with TRBD1. The trim removed 10 bases at V and 10 bases at J, leaving 15 bases unmatched. CDR1 and CDR2 from the germline V gene are MNHNY and SVGAGI (reference sequence). This CDR3 region has 15 residues. CDR3 nucleotide sequence: TGTGCCACCACAAAGGACCGACAGGGGAGGTCACCCCTCCACTTT. Translation gives CATTKDRQGRSPLHF.

The chain is built from TRBV6-4 and TRBJ2-3; 14 nucleotides line up with TRBD2. J lost 2 bases, V lost 5 bases, and 12 bases had no gene match. Germline lookup yields CDR1 MRHNA and CDR2 SNTAGT. The CDR3 loop spans 19 amino acids. The CDR3 loop is CASSPGTSGGPPHTDTQYF. As DNA, the CDR3 is TGTGCCAGCAGTCCCGGGACTAGCGGGGGACCCCCTCACACAGATACGCAGTATTTT.

The chain combines TRBV6-4 with TRBJ2-5, with 9 bases identical to TRBD1. The CDR3 covers 13 residues. The V segment lost 6 bases and the J segment 5 bases; nucleotides outside the gene matches: 4. CDR1 and CDR2 from the germline V gene are MRHNA and SNTAGT. CDR3 nucleotide sequence: TGTGCCAGCAGGAGGGACAGGGACGAGACCCAGTACTTC. It codes for CASRRDRDETQYF.

J is TRBJ2-1 and V is TRBV9, with 7 bases identical to TRBD1. With 3 bases clipped from V and 5 bases from J, the junction kept 5 bases outside the gene matches. The CDR3 loop spans 14 amino acids. Germline loops: CDR1 SGDLS, CDR2 YYNGEE. The CDR3 reads CASSAGQLNNEQFF. CDR3 DNA: TGTGCCAGCAGCGCGGGACAGCTAAACAATGAGCAGTTCTTC.

This clone was counted a few times. The V gene is TRBV5-4, the J gene TRBJ2-7, with D maybe TRBD2 (6 bases). This CDR3 has 14 amino acids. Deletions cut 3 bases from V and 0 bases from J, with 10 bases between. The V gene's germline CDR1 is SGHNT and CDR2 YYREEE (reference sequence). In DNA, the CDR3 is TGTGCCAGCAGCTCCCAGGGAGGCTCCTACGAGCAGTACTTC. As protein: CASSSQGGSYEQYF. Full variable domain (rest looked up from reference TRBV5-4 and TRBJ2-7): ETGVTQSPTHLIKTRGQQVTLRCSSQSGHNTVSWYQQALGQGPQFIFQYYREEENGRGNFPPRFSGLQFPNYSSELNVNALELDDSALYLCASSSQGGSYEQYFGPGTRLTVT.

The chain recombines TRBV4-1 with TRBJ2-7; a weak D match, TRBD1 (7 bases). V was cut by 0 bases and J by 2 bases, with 26 bases left in between. This CDR3 contains 20 residues. The germline V gene encodes CDR1 MGHRA and CDR2 YSYEKL. CDR3 protein: CASSQDWGVTGIIPTYEQYF. The CDR3 coding sequence is TGCGCCAGCAGCCAAGATTGGGGGGTGACAGGGATTATCCCTACCTACGAGCAGTACTTC.

J is TRBJ1-6 and V is TRBV15, with D possibly being TRBD1 (6 bases). The CDR3 length is 14 residues. Germline lookup yields CDR1 LNHNV and CDR2 YYDKDF (reference sequence). V was trimmed by 1 base and J by 9 bases, leaving 10 bases between them. CDR3 in amino acids: CATSRGDTGSPLHF. In DNA form, the CDR3 reads TGTGCCACCAGCAGAGGGGACACAGGTTCACCCCTCCACTTT.

The V and J genes are TRBV6-5 and TRBJ1-2, with a tentative D call TRBD1 (6 bases). CDR3 size: 15 residues. The germline V gene encodes CDR1 MNHEY and CDR2 SVGAGI. Trimming removed 5 bases from V and 6 bases from J, with 19 bases in between. The CDR3: CASSRPLGGANGYTF. CDR3 DNA: TGTGCCAGCAGTCGCCCCTTGGGGGGGGCGAATGGCTACACCTTC.

The rearrangement links TRBV24-1 to TRBJ1-2; 7 nucleotides agree with TRBD1. The CDR3 is made up of 16 amino acids. V trimming: 2 bases; J trimming: 4 bases; junction bases outside the gene matches: 9. From germline, CDR1 is KGHDR and CDR2 SFDVKD. CDR3 DNA: TGTGCCACCAGTGATTCCGGGACAGAAAAATTCTATGGCTACACCTTC. This sequence encodes CATSDSGTEKFYGYTF.

The chain combines TRBV6-2 or TRBV6-3 with TRBJ1-5; D gene uncertain. Trimming removed 0 bases at V and 2 bases at J, with 8 bases between. The CDR3 is made up of 15 amino acids. The germline V gene has CDR1 MNHEY and CDR2 SVGEGT. CDR3 loop: CASSYSGRGNQPQHF. The CDR3 bases are TGTGCCAGCAGTTACTCGGGGAGGGGCAATCAGCCCCAGCATTTT.